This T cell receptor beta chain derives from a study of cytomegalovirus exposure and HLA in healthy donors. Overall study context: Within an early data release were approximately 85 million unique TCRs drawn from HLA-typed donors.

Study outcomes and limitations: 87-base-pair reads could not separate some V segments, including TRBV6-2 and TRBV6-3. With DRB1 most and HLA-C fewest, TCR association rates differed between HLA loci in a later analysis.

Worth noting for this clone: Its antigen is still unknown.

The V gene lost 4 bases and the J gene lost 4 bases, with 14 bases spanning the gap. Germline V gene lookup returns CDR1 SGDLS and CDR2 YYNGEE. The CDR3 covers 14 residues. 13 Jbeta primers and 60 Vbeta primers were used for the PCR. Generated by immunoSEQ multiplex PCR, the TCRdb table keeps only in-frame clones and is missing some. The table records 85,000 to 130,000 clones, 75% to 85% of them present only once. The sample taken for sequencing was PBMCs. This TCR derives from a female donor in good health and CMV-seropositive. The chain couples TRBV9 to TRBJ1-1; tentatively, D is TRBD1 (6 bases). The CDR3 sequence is CASSPRGGGTEAFF. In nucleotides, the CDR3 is TGTGCCAGCAGCCCCCGAGGGGGGGGCACTGAAGCTTTCTTT.